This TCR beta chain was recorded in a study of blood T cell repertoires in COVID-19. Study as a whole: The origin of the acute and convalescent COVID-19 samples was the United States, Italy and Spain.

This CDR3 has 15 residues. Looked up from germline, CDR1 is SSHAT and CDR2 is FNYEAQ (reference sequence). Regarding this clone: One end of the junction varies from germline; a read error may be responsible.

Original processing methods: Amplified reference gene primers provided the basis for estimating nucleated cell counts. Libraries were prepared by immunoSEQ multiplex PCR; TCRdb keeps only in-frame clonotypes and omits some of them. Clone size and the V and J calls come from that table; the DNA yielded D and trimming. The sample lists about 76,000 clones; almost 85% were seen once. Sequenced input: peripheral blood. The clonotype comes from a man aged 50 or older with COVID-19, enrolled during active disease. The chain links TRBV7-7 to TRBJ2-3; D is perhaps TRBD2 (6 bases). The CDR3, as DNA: TGTGCTAGCAAGCTTACCAGGAGGGAGACAGATACGCAGTATTTT. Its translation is CASKLTRRETDTQYF.